The sequence of this T cell receptor beta chain was determined in a study of CD8+CD57+ T cells in acquired aplastic anemia. Notes on the study in general: Roughly 31 was the count of CD8+ CDR3 sequences that patients shared with controls. Controls and patients did not differ significantly in CD8+ Simpson's diversity.

The patients chosen for sequencing had shown expansion of CD8+CD57+ cells (detected by flow cytometry). Trimming shortened V by 9 bases and J by 0 bases, and 12 bases separated the two germline ends. The length of the CDR3 is 14 residues. Germline V gives CDR1 LNHDA, CDR2 SQIVND (reference sequence). Genomic DNA was employed as the template in profiling TCR beta VDJ and CDR3. In TCRdb, the reads were re-called with MiXCR into one record per CDR3 protein. The data hold more than 150,000 distinct CDR3 sequences, with almost 50% observed a single time. Comments on this clonotype: Its antigen is unidentified.

The sequencing sample was made of sorted CD4+, CD8+, or CD8+CD57+ T cells (not recorded which) from PBMCs. The V call is TRBV19, the J call TRBJ1-5; possible D gene TRBD1, 5 bases. The TCR originated in a human donor with aplastic anemia. The CDR3 here is CASSHDSSNQPQHF. The CDR3 nucleotides are TGTGCCAGCAGCCACGACAGTAGCAATCAGCCCCAGCATTTT.